These T cell receptor beta chains were read from a single sample in a study of T cell responses to AZD1222 COVID-19 vaccine. Sequenced by immunoSEQ multiplex PCR; TCRdb stores in-frame clones only, minus some. The table records over 200,000 clones, about 94% of them present only once. The source material was peripheral blood, sampled 28 days after the second dose of the MenACWY control vaccine. Source of these receptors: an adult who received the MenACWY meningococcal vaccine as a control. The CDR3 runs from the conserved cysteine through the conserved F or W. The order of the fields is J gene, D gene, V gene, CDR3 length, CDR3 protein. The D gene is left open where the match is weak.

TRBJ1-6 | NA | TRBV6-1 | 14 | CASSERQDNSPLHF
TRBJ1-2 | NA | TRBV15 | 18 | CATSRGIREVGTNYGYTF
TRBJ1-1 | TRBD1 | TRBV3-1/TRBV3-2 | 16 | CASSPRQGSMNTEAFF
TRBJ1-2 | NA | TRBV25-1 | 12 | CASSNPANGYTF
TRBJ1-2 | NA | TRBV5-6 | 11 | CASSWASGYTF
TRBJ2-3 | TRBD2 | TRBV2 | 15 | CATLGGGGSTDTQYF
TRBJ1-2 | NA | TRBV7-9 | 14 | CASSPSPAGYGYTF
TRBJ2-1 | TRBD2 | TRBV4-2 | 17 | CASSQFAGLAGGNEQFF
TRBJ2-1 | NA | TRBV28 | 12 | CASRSTGNEQFF
TRBJ1-1 | NA | TRBV10-3 | 13 | CAISASGNTEAFF
TRBJ1-2 | TRBD1 | TRBV7-2 | 13 | CASSLFRDRGVTF
TRBJ2-7 | NA | TRBV18 | 13 | CASSPTTGYEQYF
TRBJ2-7 | NA | TRBV29-1 | 13 | CSVEAESGTEQYF
TRBJ1-2 | NA | TRBV6-2/TRBV6-3 | 13 | CASSRRQDYGYTF